Listed here are 19 T cell receptor beta chains from one sample, sequenced in a study of vaccination effects on CD4 cells after COVID-19. Sequenced by immunoSEQ multiplex PCR; TCRdb stores in-frame clones only, minus some. The sample has 17,000 or so clones; about four fifths are singletons. No antigen is known for these receptors. Before sequencing, viral peptide pools were used by the ViraFEST assay to expand antigen-specific CD4+ T cells. Isolation of CD4+ T cells took place after ten to eleven days of culture. PCR confirmed that the person was infected with SARS-CoV-2 between March and December 2020. The participants, recipients of two vaccine doses, got either BNT162b2 or mRNA-1273. The sample was CD4+ T cells from PBMCs cultured with SARS-CoV-2 spike peptides, taken after COVID-19 vaccination. All receptors come from a human donor who had a prior SARS-CoV-2 infection.

The chain couples TRBV5-8 to TRBJ2-3; D might be TRBD2 (6 bases). Germline V gives CDR1 SGHTS, CDR2 YDEGEE. The CDR3 consists of 14 residues. The ends were cut back, 3 bases at V and 4 bases at J, with 12 bases in the middle. Here the CDR3 DNA reads TGTGCCAGCAGCTCCGGGACGGGGGCAGATACGCAGTATTTT. It encodes CASSSGTGADTQYF.

V is TRBV30 and J is TRBJ2-7, with D unresolved. This CDR3 has 12 amino acids. CDR1 and CDR2 from the germline V gene are GTSNPN and SVGIG (reference sequence). Trimming took off 2 bases at V and 1 base at J, with 6 bases between the two ends. CDR3 nucleotides: TGTGCCTGGAGTCCTCGATCCTACGAGCAGTACTTC. This translates into CAWSPRSYEQYF.

The rearrangement uses TRBV6-6 and TRBJ2-5; 10 bases agree with TRBD1. V was pared by 5 bases and J by 5 bases, with 8 bases of the junction left unmatched. The V gene's germline CDR1 is MNHNY and CDR2 SVGAGI (reference sequence). The CDR3 has 15 amino acids. The CDR3 region is CASSGGTGVSETQYF. DNA of the CDR3: TGTGCCAGCAGTGGCGGGACAGGGGTTTCGGAGACCCAGTACTTC.

V is TRBV5-6 and J is TRBJ2-7, with D maybe TRBD2 (6 bases). Germline V gene sequence: CDR1 SGHDT, CDR2 YYEEEE. Trimming removed 0 bases from V and 2 bases from J, with 12 bases in between. This CDR3 region has 15 residues. This CDR3 is CASSLAGVGAYEQYF. For the CDR3, the DNA is TGTGCCAGCAGCTTGGCGGGGGTAGGGGCCTACGAGCAGTACTTC.

The rearrangement uses TRBV3-1 (or the pseudogene TRBV3-2) and TRBJ2-7; D unresolved. V was shortened by 1 base and J by 1 base, with 8 bases between the two germline ends. This CDR3 is 14 amino acids long. Germline V CDR1 and CDR2: LGHDT, YNNKEL (reference sequence). Written as DNA, the CDR3 is TGTGCCAGCAGCCAAGTCAGAAATTCCTACGAGCAGTACTTC. It translates to CASSQVRNSYEQYF.

The CDR3 loop reads CASSLRFAATDTQYF. Here the CDR3 DNA reads TGTGCCAGCAGCTTGAGATTTGCTGCCACAGATACGCAGTATTTT. The chain couples TRBV11-2 to TRBJ2-3; D gene ambiguous. The CDR3 totals 15 residues. Germline loops: CDR1 SGHAT, CDR2 FQNNGV. V shed 3 bases and J shed 2 bases, with 12 bases lying between them.

The V gene is TRBV2, the J gene TRBJ2-5, with D perhaps matching TRBD1 (5 bases). The germline V gene has CDR1 SNHLY and CDR2 FYNNEI. Trimming stripped 0 bases from V and 4 bases from J, with 15 bases between. The CDR3 is 16 amino acids. CDR3 sequence: CASSEARQGARETQYF. For the CDR3, the DNA is TGTGCCAGCAGTGAAGCTCGGCAGGGCGCGAGAGAGACCCAGTACTTC.

The chain couples TRBV28 to TRBJ1-2, with D possibly being TRBD1 (6 bases). Germline CDR1 reads MDHEN; CDR2 reads SYDVKM. The ends were cut back, 4 bases at V and 6 bases at J, with 15 bases in the middle. The CDR3 is 14 residues long. CDR3 protein: CASSSYLGGNGYTF. CDR3 coding DNA: TGTGCCAGCAGTTCCTATCTCGGGGGCAATGGCTACACCTTC.

Here the CDR3 DNA reads TGTGCCAGCAGTTACGGGACTAGCGGGGGGTGGGTCCAGTACTTC. Translated, it gives CASSYGTSGGWVQYF. This chain uses TRBV6-5 with TRBJ2-5; 15 nucleotides match TRBD2. The V segment lost 2 bases and the J segment 10 bases; nucleotides outside the gene matches: 5. Germline V lookup: CDR1 MNHEY, CDR2 SVGAGI. CDR3 length: 15 amino acids.

The gene calls are TRBV5-1 and TRBJ1-1, with D perhaps TRBD1 (6 bases). CDR1 and CDR2 from the germline V gene are SGHRS and YFSETQ. This CDR3 contains 15 residues. The V end was cut by 4 bases, the J end by 4 bases, with 17 bases between. The CDR3 is CASSPAPGGATEAFF. Here the CDR3 DNA reads TGCGCCAGCAGCCCGGCCCCGGGGGGGGCCACTGAAGCTTTCTTT.

This clone was seen only a few times. The CDR3 here is CASSQRDNNSPLHF. The DNA of the CDR3 is TGTGCCAGCAGCCAGCGTGATAATAATTCACCCCTCCACTTT. The chain couples TRBV3-1 (or the pseudogene TRBV3-2) to TRBJ1-6; D unresolved. V dropped 3 bases and J dropped 5 bases, with 8 bases sitting between them. Germline V gene data show CDR1 as LGHDT and CDR2 as YNNKEL (reference sequence). The CDR3 is 14 residues long.

In its sample, this clone was seen a few times. The V gene is TRBV7-2, the J gene TRBJ2-7; no clear D gene. V was clipped by 5 bases and J by 3 bases, with 8 bases between them. Germline V gene data show CDR1 as SGHTA and CDR2 as FQGNSA. This CDR3 is 12 amino acids long. Here the CDR3 reads CASSSSIYEQYF. DNA for the CDR3: TGTGCCAGCAGCAGCAGTATCTACGAGCAGTACTTC.

J is TRBJ2-3 and V is TRBV7-2, with TRBD2 as a possible D gene (6 bases). The V gene's germline CDR1 is SGHTA and CDR2 FQGNSA. The CDR3 has 12 amino acids. Trimming pared 2 bases from V and 10 bases from J, leaving 10 bases between. The CDR3 sequence is CASSLSREAQYF. The CDR3 DNA reads TGTGCCAGCAGCTTATCCAGGGAGGCGCAGTATTTT.

The chain links TRBV7-8 to TRBJ2-7; 9 nucleotides agree with TRBD2. CDR1 is SGHVS, CDR2 FQNEAQ, per germline. Germline trimming cut 5 bases from V and 1 base from J; bases unmatched to any gene: 6. CDR3 length: 15 residues. The CDR3 DNA reads as TGTGCCAGCAGCCGAGGGCGGGGGGGATCCTACGAGCAGTACTTC. Translating gives CASSRGRGGSYEQYF.

This clone has only a few counts. The rearrangement links TRBV5-1 to TRBJ2-1; D unresolved. The germline V and J ends were trimmed by 3 bases and 5 bases, with 15 bases remaining between them. The CDR3 totals 15 residues. The germline V gene has CDR1 SGHRS and CDR2 YFSETQ. The CDR3 nucleotides are TGCGCCAGCAGCTGGACGGGTCGAGTGAACAATGAGCAGTTCTTC. Protein sequence: CASSWTGRVNNEQFF.

The chain is built from TRBV27 and TRBJ2-7; TRBD1 matches at 8 bases. After removal of 5 bases from V and 0 bases from J, the junction contained 6 bases not matched to a gene. CDR1 and CDR2 (germline): MNHEY, SMNVEV (reference sequence). CDR3 length equals 15 residues. The chain's CDR3 is CASSPRTGYSYEQYF. CDR3 in DNA: TGTGCCAGCAGTCCGCGGACAGGGTACTCCTACGAGCAGTACTTC.

V gene TRBV5-1 combines with J gene TRBJ2-7; 9 nucleotides agree with TRBD2. Germline lookup yields CDR1 SGHRS and CDR2 YFSETQ. The CDR3 has 15 amino acids. Losses at the gene ends were 0 bases for V and 9 bases for J; bases not matched to a gene: 10. The CDR3 DNA reads as TGCGCCAGCAGCTTGGGAACCGGGACTAGCACTTCGCAGTACTTC. It translates to CASSLGTGTSTSQYF. The whole variable domain, remainder taken from reference TRBV5-1 and TRBJ2-7, is KAGVTQTPRYLIKTRGQQVTLSCSPISGHRSVSWYQQTPGQGLQFLFEYFSETQRNKGNFPGRFSGRQFSNSRSEMNVSTLELGDSALYLCASSLGTGTSTSQYFGPGTRLTVT.

This clone has only a few counts. The CDR3 loop is CASSQDVRVPYEQYF. CDR3 bases: TGTGCCAGCAGCCAAGACGTCCGGGTCCCCTACGAGCAGTACTTC. The chain employs TRBV4-2 and TRBJ2-7, with D unresolved. Trimming took off 0 bases at V and 2 bases at J, with 11 bases between the two ends. The length of the CDR3 is 15 residues. Germline lookup yields CDR1 LGHNA and CDR2 YNFKEQ.

The J gene is TRBJ1-5, the V gene TRBV9; no clear D gene. Trimming left V 0 bases short and J 5 bases short, with 12 bases between. This CDR3 spans 15 amino acids. Germline CDR1 is SGDLS and CDR2 is YYNGEE. The CDR3 loop is CASSVGEGRYQPQHF. The DNA for the CDR3 is TGTGCCAGCAGCGTAGGCGAGGGAAGGTATCAGCCCCAGCATTTT. The full variable domain, rest sourced from reference TRBV9 and TRBJ1-5, is DSGVTQTPKHLITATGQRVTLRCSPRSGDLSVYWYQQSLDQGLQFLIQYYNGEERAKGNILERFSAQQFPDLHSELNLSSLELGDSALYFCASSVGEGRYQPQHFGDGTRLSIL.